Given below is one TCR beta chain in context. The V segment lost 9 bases and the J segment 2 bases; nucleotides outside the gene matches: 12. CDR1 is MDHEN and CDR2 is SYDVKM in the germline V gene. The CDR3 sequence is 15 residues long. The data were taken from a study of blood T cell repertoires in COVID-19. About the research overall: From the United States, Italy and Spain came samples of acute and convalescent COVID-19. PBMCs, B-cell-depleted T cells, or T cells provided the cDNA or gDNA that made up the material.

The protocol was immunoSEQ multiplex PCR, while the TCRdb copy is restricted to in-frame clones and leaves out a portion. The sample records under 65,000 clones, 91% being singletons. Sequencing used peripheral blood. V and J are TRBV28 and TRBJ2-7; 8 nucleotides line up with TRBD2. This receptor was taken from a human donor in a cohort sampled during active COVID-19. In DNA, the CDR3 is TGTGCCAGTCACCCGCCGGGGGGGGAGGCCTACGAGCAGTACTTC. It specifies CASHPPGGEAYEQYF. Variable domain in full (rest from reference TRBV28 and TRBJ2-7): DVKVTQSSRYLVKRTGEKVFLECVQDMDHENMFWYRQDPGLGLRLIYFSYDVKMKEKGDIPEGYSVSREKKERFSLILESASTNQTSMYLCASHPPGGEAYEQYFGPGTRLTVT.